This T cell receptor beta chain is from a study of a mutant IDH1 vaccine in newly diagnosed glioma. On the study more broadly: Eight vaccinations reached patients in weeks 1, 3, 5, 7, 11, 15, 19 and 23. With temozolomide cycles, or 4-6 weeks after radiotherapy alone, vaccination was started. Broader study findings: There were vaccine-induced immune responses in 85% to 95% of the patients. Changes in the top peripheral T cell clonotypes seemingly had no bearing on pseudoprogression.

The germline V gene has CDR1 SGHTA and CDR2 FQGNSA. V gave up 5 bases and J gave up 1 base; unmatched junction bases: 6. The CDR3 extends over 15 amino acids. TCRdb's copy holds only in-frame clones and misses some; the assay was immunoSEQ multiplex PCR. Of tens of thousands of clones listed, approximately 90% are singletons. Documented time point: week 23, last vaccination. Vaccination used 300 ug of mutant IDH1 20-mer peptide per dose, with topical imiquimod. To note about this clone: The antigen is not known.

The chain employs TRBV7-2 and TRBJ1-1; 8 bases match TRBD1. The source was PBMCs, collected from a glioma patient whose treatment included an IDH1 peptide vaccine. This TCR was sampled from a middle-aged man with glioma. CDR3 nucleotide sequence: TGTGCCAGCAGCCCGACAGGGGCACCGAACACTGAAGCTTTCTTT. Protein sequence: CASSPTGAPNTEAFF.